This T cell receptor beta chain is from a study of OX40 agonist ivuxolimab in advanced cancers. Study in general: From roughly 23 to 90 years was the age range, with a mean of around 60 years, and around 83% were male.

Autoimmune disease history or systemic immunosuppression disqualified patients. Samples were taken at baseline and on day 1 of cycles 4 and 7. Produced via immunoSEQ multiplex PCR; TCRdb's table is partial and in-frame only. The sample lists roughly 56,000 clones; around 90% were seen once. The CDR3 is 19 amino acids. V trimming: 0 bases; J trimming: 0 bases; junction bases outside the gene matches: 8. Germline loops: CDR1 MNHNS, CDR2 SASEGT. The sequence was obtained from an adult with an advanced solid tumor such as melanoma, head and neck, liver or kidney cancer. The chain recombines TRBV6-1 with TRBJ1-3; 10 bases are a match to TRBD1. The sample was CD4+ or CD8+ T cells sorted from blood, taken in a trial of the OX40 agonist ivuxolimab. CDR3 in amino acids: CASSEARGTGEDSGNTIYF. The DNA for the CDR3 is TGTGCCAGCAGTGAAGCGCGGGGGACAGGGGAGGACTCTGGAAACACCATATATTTT.